The next 5 T cell receptor beta chains were all read from a single sample in a study of blood T cell dynamics during melanoma immunotherapy (dated by TCRdb to about 2020). Per the publication, the time point label means: week 3, after first cycle of checkpoint inhibitor. The method behind the library was the immunoSEQ multiplex PCR assay. TCRdb holds this immuneACCESS table with in-frame rearrangements only. Some clones are missing; in checked studies, unresolved V genes explain under half, and the rest has no known cause. A total of under 9,500 clones appear in this sample, roughly 84% of them only once. The ten largest clones add up to 4% to 6.5% of the sample. Material: blood, obtained from a patient treated with checkpoint blockade. All receptors come from a human donor with melanoma.

This clone was counted a single time. J is TRBJ1-1 and V is TRBV19; 7 nucleotides match TRBD1. Per germline, CDR1 LNHDA and CDR2 SQIVND (reference sequence). The CDR3 totals 15 residues. The V gene end was trimmed by 5 bases and the J gene end by 4 bases; junction bases not matched to a gene: 10. The CDR3 spells CASSYRQGRTTEAFF. DNA for the CDR3: TGTGCCAGTAGTTACCGACAGGGCCGGACCACTGAAGCTTTCTTT. The whole variable domain, remainder taken from reference TRBV19 and TRBJ1-1, is DGGITQSPKYLFRKEGQNVTLSCEQNLNHDAMYWYRQDPGQGLRLIYYSQIVNDFQKGDIAEGYSVSREKKESFPLTVTSAQKNPTAFYLCASSYRQGRTTEAFFGQGTRLTVV.

The genes are TRBV7-2 and TRBJ1-5; TRBD1 matches 8 bases. The CDR3 is 16 residues long. Germline values: CDR1 SGHTA, CDR2 FQGNSA. The junction had 7 bases not matched to a gene; V was cut back by 4 bases and J by 2 bases. CDR3 sequence (DNA): TGTGCCAGCAGCTGGGACAGGACCTCGGGCAATCAGCCCCAGCATTTT. As protein: CASSWDRTSGNQPQHF.

The chain combines TRBV5-3 with TRBJ2-7; 7 nucleotides agree with TRBD2. TRBV5-3 has ORF status, its function being uncertain. This CDR3 region has 14 residues. Losses at the gene ends were 7 bases for V and 0 bases for J; bases not matched to a gene: 7. CDR3 nucleotide sequence: TGTGCCAGAGCTCACGGGGGGAGCTCCTACGAGCAGTACGTC. Amino acids: CARAHGGSSYEQYV.

The chain has TRBV9 and TRBJ1-1; D might be TRBD1 (6 bases). CDR3 size: 13 residues. CDR1 SGDLS and CDR2 YYNGEE come from the germline V gene. V lost 4 bases and J lost 4, with 11 bases in between. The CDR3 DNA reads as TGTGCCAGCAGCTCGGGGGGGCGCACTGAAGCTTTCTTT. Translated, it gives CASSSGGRTEAFF.

The rearrangement uses TRBV10-2 and TRBJ1-2; the D is unclear. This CDR3 comprises 13 residues. Between the trimmed V and J ends, which lost 5 bases and 5 bases, there was a span of 12 bases. The germline CDR1 and CDR2 sequences are WSHSY and SAAADI. CDR3 bases: TGCGCCAGCAGTTACGGCAGGAGGTATGGCTACACCTTC. Translating gives CASSYGRRYGYTF.